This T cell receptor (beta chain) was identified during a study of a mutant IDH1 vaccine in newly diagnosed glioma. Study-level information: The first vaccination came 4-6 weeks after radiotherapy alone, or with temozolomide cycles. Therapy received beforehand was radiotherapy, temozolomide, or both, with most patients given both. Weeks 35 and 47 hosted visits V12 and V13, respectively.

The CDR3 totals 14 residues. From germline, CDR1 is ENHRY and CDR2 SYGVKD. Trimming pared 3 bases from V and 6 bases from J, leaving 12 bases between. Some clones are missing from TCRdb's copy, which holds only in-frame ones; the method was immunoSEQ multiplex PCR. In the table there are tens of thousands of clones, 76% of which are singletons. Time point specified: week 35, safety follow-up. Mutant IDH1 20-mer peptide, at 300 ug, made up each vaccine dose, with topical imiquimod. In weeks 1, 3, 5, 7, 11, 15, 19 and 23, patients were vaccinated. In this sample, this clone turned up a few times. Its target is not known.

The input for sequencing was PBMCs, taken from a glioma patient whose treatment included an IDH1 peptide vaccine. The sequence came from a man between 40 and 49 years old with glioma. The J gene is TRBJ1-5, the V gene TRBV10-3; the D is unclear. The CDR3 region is CAISEGQSGQPQHF. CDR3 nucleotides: TGTGCCATCAGTGAAGGGCAGTCTGGTCAGCCCCAGCATTTT.